A selection of T cell receptor beta chains follows, all from one sample in a study of T cell repertoires in cytomegalovirus infection. Using its own MiXCR run on the reads, TCRdb lists one record per CDR3 protein. The table has about 490,000 distinct CDR3 sequences, approximately 25% seen once; the top ten hold over 10%. Sample: PBMCs. These receptors came from a human donor in good health (CMV status not recorded). Some clones in this sample may be carry-over from other donors' samples. Both conserved end residues are part of each CDR3. D genes are given only for firm matches. Not every row has a clone size; where given, it reads once, few, many or a size class.

V	J	size	D	CDR3	DNA
TRBV20-1	TRBJ2-4	few	TRBD1	CSARNRGENIQYF	TGCAGTGCTAGAAACAGGGGTGAAAACATTCAGTACTTC
TRBV29-1	TRBJ2-3	few	TRBD1	CSVEGTGGPDTQYF	TGCAGCGTTGAAGGGACAGGGGGGCCAGATACGCAGTATTTT
TRBV6-5	TRBJ2-6	many	-	CASSYSFGGGANVLTF	TGTGCCAGCAGTTACTCGTTTGGGGGTGGGGCCAACGTCCTGACTTTC
TRBV12-3/TRBV12-4	TRBJ1-2	-	-	CASSSDRRYGYTF	TGTGCCAGCAGTTCCGACAGGAGATATGGCTACACCTTC
TRBV12-3/TRBV12-4	TRBJ2-7	few	TRBD1	CASSPWTGYHEQYF	TGTGCCAGCAGTCCCTGGACAGGGTACCACGAGCAGTACTTC
TRBV6-1	TRBJ2-5	many	TRBD2	CASNRLAGGQETQYF	TGTGCCAGCAACAGACTAGCGGGAGGGCAAGAGACCCAGTACTTC
TRBV7-2	TRBJ2-3	few	-	CASSAKLESTDTQYF	TGTGCCAGCAGCGCAAAACTAGAAAGCACAGATACGCAGTATTTT
TRBV6-5	TRBJ2-1	many	-	CASSYSVGGDEQFF	TGTGCCAGCAGTTACTCGGTTGGGGGCGATGAGCAGTTCTTC
TRBV9	TRBJ2-1	few	TRBD2	CASSVVGLARDEQFF	TGTGCCAGCAGCGTAGTGGGACTAGCGAGGGATGAGCAGTTCTTC
TRBV20-1	TRBJ1-1	-	-	CSARGGGGGGTEAFF	TGCAGTGCTAGAGGGGGTGGGGGGGGGGGCACTGAAGCTTTCTTT
TRBV5-1	TRBJ1-1	-	TRBD1	CASREGQGVSMNTEAFF	TGCGCCAGCAGAGAGGGACAGGGGGTCTCTATGAACACTGAAGCTTTCTTT
TRBV5-4	TRBJ2-3	once	-	CASSLEAGIRTDTQYF	TGTGCCAGCAGCTTGGAGGCGGGGATTCGCACAGATACGCAGTATTTT
TRBV20-1	TRBJ2-3	-	TRBD2	CSARESSGRAWISTDTQYF	TGCAGTGCTAGAGAGTCTAGCGGGAGGGCCTGGATAAGCACAGATACGCAGTATTTT
TRBV7-9	TRBJ1-1	few	TRBD1	CASSPNRGNTEAFF	TGTGCCAGCAGCCCTAACAGGGGGAACACTGAAGCTTTCTTT
TRBV6-2/TRBV6-3	TRBJ1-1	few	-	CASSSTRGWGTEAFF	TGTGCCAGCAGTAGTACCAGGGGTTGGGGCACTGAAGCTTTCTTT
TRBV7-6	TRBJ1-5	few	TRBD1	CASSLWPPDRVSNQPQHF	TGTGCCAGCAGCTTATGGCCCCCAGACAGGGTTAGCAATCAGCCCCAGCATTTT
TRBV30	TRBJ1-2	-	TRBD1	CAWKRQGAGYGYTF	TGTGCCTGGAAACGACAGGGGGCGGGCTATGGCTACACCTTC
TRBV5-6	TRBJ1-1	-	TRBD1	CASSEQGRPEAFF	TGTGCCAGCAGCGAACAGGGGAGGCCTGAAGCTTTCTTT
TRBV20-1	TRBJ2-3	few	TRBD1	CSANTGQDYTDTQYF	TGCAGTGCTAATACGGGACAGGACTACACAGATACGCAGTATTTT
TRBV29-1	TRBJ1-2	-	-	CSVVIGDYGYTF	TGCAGCGTTGTTATCGGAGACTATGGCTACACCTTC